Following are 26 T cell receptor beta chains from one sample sequenced in a study of OX40 agonist ivuxolimab in advanced cancers. Sequenced by immunoSEQ multiplex PCR; TCRdb stores in-frame clones only, minus some. The sample lists 65,000 to 85,000 clones, 92% occurring once. This specimen was CD4+ or CD8+ T cells sorted from blood, taken in a trial of the OX40 agonist ivuxolimab. The origin of the receptors is an adult with an advanced solid tumor such as melanoma, head and neck, liver or kidney cancer.

The J gene is TRBJ2-1, the V gene TRBV15, with D perhaps TRBD2 (6 bases). Trimming cost V 5 bases and J 7 bases, with 18 bases left between them. This CDR3 region has 15 residues. Germline loops: CDR1 LNHNV, CDR2 YYDKDF (reference sequence). CDR3 amino acids: CATSLASDLWNEQFF. The CDR3 DNA is TGTGCCACCAGCCTTGCTAGCGACCTTTGGAATGAGCAGTTCTTC.

The rearrangement links TRBV4-3 to TRBJ2-4; the D is unclear. V was trimmed by 0 bases and J by 9 bases, leaving 18 bases between them. CDR3 length: 16 residues. Germline CDR1 and CDR2: LGHNA and YSLEER. This chain's CDR3 is CASSQDTSGTGVIQYF. The CDR3 DNA is TGCGCCAGCAGCCAAGATACTTCCGGTACTGGGGTCATTCAGTACTTC.

The CDR3 sequence: CASSLAMASGAYNEQFF. CDR3 DNA: TGTGCCAGCAGCTTGGCAATGGCTAGCGGGGCGTACAATGAGCAGTTCTTC. The genes are TRBV5-4 and TRBJ2-1; 9 bases align to TRBD2. V trimming: 0 bases; J trimming: 4 bases; junction bases outside the gene matches: 8. There are 17 residues in the CDR3. Germline assignment: CDR1 SGHNT and CDR2 YYREEE (reference sequence). The variable domain in full, completed from reference TRBV5-4 and TRBJ2-1, reads ETGVTQSPTHLIKTRGQQVTLRCSSQSGHNTVSWYQQALGQGPQFIFQYYREEENGRGNFPPRFSGLQFPNYSSELNVNALELDDSALYLCASSLAMASGAYNEQFFGPGTRLTVL.

The chain couples TRBV4-3 to TRBJ2-7; D is unclear. Germline assignment: CDR1 LGHNA and CDR2 YSLEER. V lost 0 bases and J 4 bases, leaving 13 bases between the germline ends. The CDR3 loop spans 15 amino acids. The CDR3 protein is CASSQESDRLYEQYF. In DNA, the CDR3 is TGCGCCAGCAGCCAAGAATCGGATAGGTTGTACGAGCAGTACTTC.

J is TRBJ1-2 and V is TRBV23-1; 10 bases are shared with TRBD1. TRBV23-1 is marked as an open reading frame, function uncertain. V dropped 2 bases and J dropped 2; count of bases not matched to a gene: 23. The CDR3 extends over 22 amino acids. Here the CDR3 DNA reads TGCGCCAGCAGTCAAAAGACCGCTGAGAGGCGTGGGCAGGGACAGGGGAACTATGGCTACACCTTC. It yields the protein CASSQKTAERRGQGQGNYGYTF.

Notes on this clone: A junction boundary mismatches the germline segment, possibly from a read error. The same CDR3 can be traced to other DNA sequences in this sample. J is TRBJ1-1 and V is TRBV6-5; TRBD1 matches at 9 bases. This CDR3 region has 13 residues. Per germline, CDR1 MNHEY and CDR2 SVGAGI. The CDR3: CASSGTGLPEAFF. For the CDR3, the DNA is TGTGCTAGCAGCGGGACAGGGTTACCTGAAGCTTTCTTT.

This sequence joins TRBV6-5 and TRBJ2-7; no reliable D call. CDR1 is MNHEY and CDR2 is SVGAGI in the germline V gene. The germline V and J ends were trimmed by 2 bases and 1 base, with 9 bases remaining between them. The CDR3 has 14 residues. The CDR3 is CASSYKGYSYEQYF. In nucleotides, the CDR3 is TGTGCCAGCAGTTACAAAGGATATTCCTACGAGCAGTACTTC.

This chain uses TRBV19 with TRBJ2-3; TRBD1 aligns across 9 bases. In germline, CDR1 is LNHDA, CDR2 SQIVND (reference sequence). This CDR3 is built from 17 residues. With V trimmed by 4 bases and J by 4 bases, 12 bases remained unmatched. The CDR3 sequence: CASSKYRDRAPSDTQYF. CDR3 DNA sequence: TGTGCCAGTAGTAAATACCGGGACAGGGCACCCTCAGATACGCAGTATTTT.

This chain uses TRBV7-6 with TRBJ2-6; D possibly corresponds to TRBD1 (6 bases). The germline gives CDR1 SGHVS, CDR2 FNYEAQ. Between the trimmed V and J ends, which lost 2 bases and 0 bases, there was a span of 14 bases. CDR3 length equals 18 residues. The CDR3 protein is CASSLSDRLLSGANVLTF. CDR3 in DNA: TGTGCCAGCAGCTTAAGCGACAGGCTTCTCTCTGGGGCCAACGTCCTGACTTTC. The full variable domain, completed using reference TRBV7-6 and TRBJ2-6, is GAGVSQSPRYKVTKRGQDVALRCDPISGHVSLYWYRQALGQGPEFLTYFNYEAQQDKSGLPNDRFSAERPEGSISTLTIQRTEQRDSAMYRCASSLSDRLLSGANVLTFGAGSRLTVL.

V usage is TRBV27 and J usage is TRBJ2-7; maybe TRBD2 (5 bases). This CDR3 comprises 13 residues. Germline assignment: CDR1 MNHEY and CDR2 SMNVEV (reference sequence). Trimming shortened V by 4 bases and J by 4 bases, and 11 bases separated the two germline ends. The CDR3 is CASSSSPGYEQYF. The CDR3 DNA follows: TGTGCCAGCAGTTCCTCGCCGGGGTACGAGCAGTACTTC.

The chain couples TRBV11-2 to TRBJ2-1; D may be TRBD2 (5 bases). Germline V lookup: CDR1 SGHAT, CDR2 FQNNGV. This CDR3 spans 12 amino acids. The V gene lost 7 bases and the J gene lost 6 bases, with 10 bases spanning the gap. The CDR3 nucleotides are TGTGCCAGCACCCTGGGAGCCAATGAGCAGTTCTTC. Amino acids: CASTLGANEQFF.

The rearrangement links TRBV21-1 to TRBJ1-2; the DNA was not compared with TRBD1, the D call given in the table. TRBV21-1 constitutes a pseudogene. The CDR3 is 15 amino acids. CDR3 DNA sequence: TGTGCCAGCAGCTCGCGAAGGGGCTATGGCTATGGCTACACCTTC. Its translation is CASSSRRGYGYGYTF.

The rearrangement joins TRBV5-6 to TRBJ1-3, with D possibly TRBD1 on 5 matching bases. Per germline, CDR1 SGHDT and CDR2 YYEEEE. The length of the CDR3 is 15 residues. Trimming left V 0 bases short and J 0 bases short, with 7 bases between. CDR3 in DNA: TGTGCCAGCAGCTTGGGGACATTCTCTGGAAACACCATATATTTT. This encodes CASSLGTFSGNTIYF.

The V and J genes are TRBV6-1 and TRBJ2-7; TRBD2 agrees at 7 bases. Unmatched junction bases numbered 11, after V lost 11 bases and J lost 4 bases. Germline values: CDR1 MNHNS, CDR2 SASEGT. The CDR3 consists of 13 residues. This chain's CDR3 is CACQGGFGYEQYF. For the CDR3, the DNA is TGTGCCTGCCAGGGAGGGTTTGGGTACGAGCAGTACTTC.

This sequence joins TRBV19 and TRBJ1-1; D remains unclear. CDR1 and CDR2 from the germline V gene are LNHDA and SQIVND (reference sequence). This CDR3 is built from 13 residues. V lost 2 bases to trimming and J lost 1 base, with 5 bases between them. The CDR3 spells CASSIFGNTEAFF. The CDR3 nucleotides are TGTGCCAGTAGTATATTCGGGAACACTGAAGCTTTCTTT. Variable domain in full (rest from reference TRBV19 and TRBJ1-1): DGGITQSPKYLFRKEGQNVTLSCEQNLNHDAMYWYRQDPGQGLRLIYYSQIVNDFQKGDIAEGYSVSREKKESFPLTVTSAQKNPTAFYLCASSIFGNTEAFFGQGTRLTVV.

The chain's CDR3 is CASSLAPGAEAFF. In DNA, the CDR3 is TGTGCCAGCAGCTTAGCGCCTGGGGCTGAAGCTTTCTTT. The rearrangement uses TRBV7-9 and TRBJ1-1; D unresolved. This CDR3 comprises 13 residues. V was pared by 0 bases and J by 6 bases, with 8 bases between. The germline CDR1 and CDR2 sequences are SEHNR and FQNEAQ (reference sequence).

The chain joins TRBV2 to TRBJ2-7, with 7 bases matching TRBD1. Germline CDR1 SNHLY, CDR2 FYNNEI. J lost 2 bases, V lost 6 bases, and 1 base had no gene match. This CDR3 contains 12 residues. Here the CDR3 reads CASRQGTYEQYF. For the CDR3, the DNA is TGTGCCAGCAGACAGGGGACCTACGAGCAGTACTTC. Filled out from reference TRBV2 and TRBJ2-7, the complete variable domain reads EPEVTQTPSHQVTQMGQEVILRCVPISNHLYFYWYRQILGQKVEFLVSFYNNEISEKSEIFDDQFSVERPDGSNFTLKIRSTKLEDSAMYFCASRQGTYEQYFGPGTRLTVT.

This chain connects TRBV5-1 to TRBJ2-1, with D unresolved. Germline V lookup: CDR1 SGHRS, CDR2 YFSETQ. V was shortened by 4 bases and J by 3 bases, with 14 bases between the two germline ends. CDR3 length: 15 amino acids. CDR3: CASSGVGEYYNEQFF. The DNA of the CDR3 is TGCGCCAGCAGCGGGGTTGGGGAATACTACAATGAGCAGTTCTTC.

This clone has only a few counts. The chain recombines TRBV13 with TRBJ1-1; TRBD1 agrees at 8 bases. Germline assignment: CDR1 PRHDT and CDR2 FYEKMQ (reference sequence). The CDR3 runs 14 residues. V was clipped by 5 bases and J by 1 base; unmatched bases: 3. The CDR3 DNA reads as TGTGCCAGCAGCCCCGGACAGGGGAACACTGAAGCTTTCTTT. Translation: CASSPGQGNTEAFF.

This chain links TRBV30 with TRBJ2-2, with D possibly matching TRBD1 (5 bases). This CDR3 has 15 amino acids. The germline V gene encodes CDR1 GTSNPN and CDR2 SVGIG (reference sequence). V lost 2 bases and J 4 bases, leaving 14 bases between the germline ends. The CDR3 spells CAWSRPQGFTGELFF. CDR3 DNA sequence: TGTGCCTGGAGTCGTCCTCAGGGTTTCACCGGGGAGCTGTTTTTT.

The gene calls are TRBV7-9 and TRBJ1-2; D gene ambiguous. Germline V lookup: CDR1 SEHNR, CDR2 FQNEAQ (reference sequence). V shed 5 bases and J shed 8 bases, with 21 bases lying between them. The CDR3 has 15 residues. The CDR3 region has the DNA TGTGCCAGCAGCGCTCAGAAACAGATTCTTTCGGGCTACACCTTC. Residues: CASSAQKQILSGYTF. Full variable domain (outside the CDR3, taken from reference TRBV7-9 and TRBJ1-2): DTGVSQNPRHKITKRGQNVTFRCDPISEHNRLYWYRQTLGQGPEFLTYFQNEAQLEKSRLLSDRFSAERPKGSFSTLEIQRTEQGDSAMYLCASSAQKQILSGYTFGSGTRLTVV.

The chain recombines TRBV7-3 with TRBJ2-7, with a tentative D call TRBD1 (6 bases). CDR3 length: 15 residues. Trimming took off 3 bases at V and 2 bases at J, with 14 bases between the two ends. Germline V CDR1 and CDR2: SGHTA, FQGTGA. The CDR3 sequence is CASSFGGFMPYEQYF. The CDR3 DNA reads as TGTGCCAGCAGCTTTGGGGGCTTTATGCCCTACGAGCAGTACTTC.

The chain employs TRBV6-1 and TRBJ1-2, with D maybe TRBD1 (5 bases). This CDR3 has 13 amino acids. Germline CDR1 is MNHNS and CDR2 is SASEGT. Trimming pared 2 bases from V and 2 bases from J, leaving 6 bases between. CDR3 region: CASSERQNYGYTF. The CDR3, as DNA: TGTGCCAGCAGTGAACGACAGAACTATGGCTACACCTTC.

The chain links TRBV7-6 to TRBJ2-2; 9 positions match TRBD1. The germline V gene encodes CDR1 SGHVS and CDR2 FNYEAQ. CDR3 length: 15 residues. V lost 1 base and J lost 6; bases outside the gene matches: 3. In DNA form, the CDR3 reads TGTGCCAGCAGCTTAGGGACAGGGGAATCCGGGGAGCTGTTTTTT. This codes for CASSLGTGESGELFF.

CDR3 protein: CASSVATGYEQYF. The CDR3 nucleotides read TGTGCCAGCAGCGTAGCTACAGGGTACGAGCAGTACTTC. The chain has TRBV9 and TRBJ2-7; D may be TRBD1 (6 bases). Germline V gene sequence: CDR1 SGDLS, CDR2 YYNGEE. V lost 0 bases and J lost 4, with 8 bases in between. CDR3 length: 13 residues. Full variable domain (missing parts from reference TRBV9 and TRBJ2-7): DSGVTQTPKHLITATGQRVTLRCSPRSGDLSVYWYQQSLDQGLQFLIQYYNGEERAKGNILERFSAQQFPDLHSELNLSSLELGDSALYFCASSVATGYEQYFGPGTRLTVT.

CDR3 nucleotides: TGTGCCAGCAGGCGGGAGACAGGAGGCGAGCAGTACTTC. Translation gives CASRRETGGEQYF. This rearrangement joins TRBV2 to TRBJ2-7, with a weak D call TRBD2 (7 bases). Germline CDR1 and CDR2: SNHLY and FYNNEI. This CDR3 spans 13 amino acids. The V gene lost 6 bases and the J gene lost 6 bases, with 15 bases spanning the gap.